What follows is one T cell receptor beta chain and its context. This entry belongs to a study of blood T cell repertoires in COVID-19. Authors' data handling: For nucleated cells, counts were estimated from reference gene primer amplification. Produced via immunoSEQ multiplex PCR; TCRdb's table is partial and in-frame only. D and trimming come from the DNA, and the V and J calls and clone size come from that table. The top ten hold less than 15% of the sample, which has about 260,000 clones, about 85% seen once. The V and J ends lost 5 bases and 1 base respectively, with 8 bases between them. The CDR3 runs 13 residues. Germline V lookup: CDR1 SGHTA, CDR2 FQGNSA.

This chain links TRBV7-2 with TRBJ1-2; D is unclear. This clonotype was obtained from a human donor in a cohort sampled during active COVID-19. The sample was peripheral blood. The CDR3 loop is CASSPRGNYGYTF. The CDR3, as DNA: TGTGCCAGCAGCCCCCGGGGTAACTATGGCTACACCTTC.